Below, one T cell receptor beta chain is given with its context. Researchers took RNA transcripts and amplified TCR beta CDR3 regions from them. HTBI primers primed a first-round RT-PCR, and a second-round multiplex PCR followed. TCRdb redid the calling of the multiplex PCR reads with MiXCR, one entry per CDR3 protein. In the table there are approximately 640,000 distinct CDR3 sequences, about 38% of which are singletons. This record belongs to a study of Graves' ophthalmopathy and Graves' hyperthyroidism. CDR3 size: 14 residues. CDR1 SQVTM and CDR2 ANQGSEA come from the germline V gene. V lost 8 bases and J lost 5; bases outside the gene matches: 10.

The receptor's source is an adult man with Graves' ophthalmopathy. The chain combines TRBV29-1 with TRBJ1-1, with 11 bases identical to TRBD1. Sequenced sample: peripheral blood. The CDR3 DNA reads TGCAGCACCTCCATCGGGACAGGGGGGACTGAAGCTTTCTTT. Amino acid sequence: CSTSIGTGGTEAFF. The full variable domain, with the rest looked up from reference TRBV29-1 and TRBJ1-1, is SAVISQKPSRDICQRGTSLTIQCQVDSQVTMMFWYRQQPGQSLTLIATANQGSEATYESGFVIDKFPISRPNLTFSTLTVSNMSPEDSSIYLCSTSIGTGGTEAFFGQGTRLTVV.